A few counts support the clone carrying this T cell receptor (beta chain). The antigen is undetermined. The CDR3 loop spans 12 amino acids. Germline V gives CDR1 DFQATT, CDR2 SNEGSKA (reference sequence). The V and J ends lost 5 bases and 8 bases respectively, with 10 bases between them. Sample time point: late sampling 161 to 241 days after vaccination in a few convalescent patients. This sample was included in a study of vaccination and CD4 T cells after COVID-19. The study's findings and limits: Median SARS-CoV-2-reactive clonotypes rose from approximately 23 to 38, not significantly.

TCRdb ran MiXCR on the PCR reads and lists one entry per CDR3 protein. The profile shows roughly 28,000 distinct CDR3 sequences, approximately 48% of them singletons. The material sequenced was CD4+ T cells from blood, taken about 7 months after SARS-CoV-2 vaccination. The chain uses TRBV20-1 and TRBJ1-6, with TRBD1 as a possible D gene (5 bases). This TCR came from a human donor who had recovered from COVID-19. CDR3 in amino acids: CSAPGSHSPLHF. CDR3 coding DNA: TGCAGTGCTCCAGGGTCCCATTCACCCCTCCACTTT.